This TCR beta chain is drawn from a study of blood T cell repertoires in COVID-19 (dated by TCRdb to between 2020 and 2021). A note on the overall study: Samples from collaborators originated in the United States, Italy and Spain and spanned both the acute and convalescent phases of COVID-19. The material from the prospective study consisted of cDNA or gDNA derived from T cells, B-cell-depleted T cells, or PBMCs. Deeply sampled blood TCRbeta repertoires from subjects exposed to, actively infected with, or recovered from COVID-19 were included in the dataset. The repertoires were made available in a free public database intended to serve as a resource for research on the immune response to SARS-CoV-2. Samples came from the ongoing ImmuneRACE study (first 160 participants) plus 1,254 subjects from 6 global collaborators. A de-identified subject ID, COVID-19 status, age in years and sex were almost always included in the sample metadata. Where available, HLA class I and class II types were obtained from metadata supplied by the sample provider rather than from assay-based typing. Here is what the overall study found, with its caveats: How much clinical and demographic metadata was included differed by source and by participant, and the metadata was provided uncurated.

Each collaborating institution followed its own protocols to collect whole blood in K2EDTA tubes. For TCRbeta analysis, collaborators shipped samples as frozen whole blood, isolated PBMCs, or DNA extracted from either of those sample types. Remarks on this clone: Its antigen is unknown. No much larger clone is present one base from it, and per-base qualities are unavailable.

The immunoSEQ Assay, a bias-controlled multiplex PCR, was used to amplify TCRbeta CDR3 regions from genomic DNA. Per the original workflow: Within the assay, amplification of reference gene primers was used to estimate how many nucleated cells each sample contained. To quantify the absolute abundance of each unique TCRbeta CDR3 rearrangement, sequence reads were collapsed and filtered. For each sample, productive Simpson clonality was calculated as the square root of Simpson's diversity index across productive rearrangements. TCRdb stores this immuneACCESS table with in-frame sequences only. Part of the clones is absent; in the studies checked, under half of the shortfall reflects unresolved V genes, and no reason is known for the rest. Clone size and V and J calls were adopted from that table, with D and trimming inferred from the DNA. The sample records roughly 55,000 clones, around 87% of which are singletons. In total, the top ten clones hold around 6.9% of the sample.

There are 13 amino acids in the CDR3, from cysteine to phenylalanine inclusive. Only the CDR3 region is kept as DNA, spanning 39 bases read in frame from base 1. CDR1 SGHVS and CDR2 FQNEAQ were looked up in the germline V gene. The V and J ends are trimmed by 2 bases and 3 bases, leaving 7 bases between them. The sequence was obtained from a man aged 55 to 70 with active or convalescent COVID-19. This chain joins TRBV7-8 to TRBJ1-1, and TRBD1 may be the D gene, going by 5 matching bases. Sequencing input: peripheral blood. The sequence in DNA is TGTGCCAGCAGCTTATGGGGCGACACTGAAGCTTTCTTT. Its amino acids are CASSLWGDTEAFF.